The clone carrying this T cell receptor (beta chain) was observed many times. As yet, its antigen is unknown. Additional autoimmune diseases, uncontrolled infections, pregnancy or lactation disqualified patients. This sample was taken from a study of Graves' ophthalmopathy and Graves' hyperthyroidism. As the template, RNA transcripts were used to amplify TCR beta CDR3 regions. First-round RT-PCR relied on HTBI primers, and a second-round multiplex PCR came next. TCRdb reprocessed the multiplex PCR reads with MiXCR, giving one entry per CDR3 protein. Among about 400,000 distinct CDR3 sequences, approximately 16% were seen once, and the ten largest hold approximately 1.4%. Study observations and caveats: Among expanded thyroid clonotypes above 0.001 frequency, most also occurred in blood. Ophthalmopathy progression predictions by the model showed 72.22% specificity and roughly 71% sensitivity. Sensitivity reached 87.88% and specificity over 65% for a 13-signature model separating ophthalmopathy from stable hyperthyroidism.

CDR1 GTSNPN and CDR2 SVGIG come from the germline V gene (reference sequence). CDR3 size: 13 residues. With 4 bases clipped from V and 1 base from J, the junction kept 3 bases outside the gene matches. Sequenced input: peripheral blood. The V gene is TRBV30, the J gene TRBJ1-1, with TRBD1 identical over 7 bases. The TCR was taken from a woman between 18 and 29 years old with Graves' ophthalmopathy. This CDR3 reads CAWMNRGNTEAFF. CDR3 bases: TGTGCCTGGATGAACAGGGGGAACACTGAAGCTTTCTTT.